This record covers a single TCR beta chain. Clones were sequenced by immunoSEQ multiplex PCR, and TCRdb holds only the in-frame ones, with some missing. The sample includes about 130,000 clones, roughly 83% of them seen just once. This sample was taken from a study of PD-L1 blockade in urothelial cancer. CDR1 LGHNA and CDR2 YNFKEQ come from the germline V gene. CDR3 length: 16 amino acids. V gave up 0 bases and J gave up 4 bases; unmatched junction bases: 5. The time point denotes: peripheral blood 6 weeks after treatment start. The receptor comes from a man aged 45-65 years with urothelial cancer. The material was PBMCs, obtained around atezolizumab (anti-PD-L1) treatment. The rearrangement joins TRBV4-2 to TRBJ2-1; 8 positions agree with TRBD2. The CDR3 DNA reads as TGTGCCAGCAGCCAAGAAGTAACGGGAGGGTACAATGAGCAGTTCTTC. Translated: CASSQEVTGGYNEQFF.